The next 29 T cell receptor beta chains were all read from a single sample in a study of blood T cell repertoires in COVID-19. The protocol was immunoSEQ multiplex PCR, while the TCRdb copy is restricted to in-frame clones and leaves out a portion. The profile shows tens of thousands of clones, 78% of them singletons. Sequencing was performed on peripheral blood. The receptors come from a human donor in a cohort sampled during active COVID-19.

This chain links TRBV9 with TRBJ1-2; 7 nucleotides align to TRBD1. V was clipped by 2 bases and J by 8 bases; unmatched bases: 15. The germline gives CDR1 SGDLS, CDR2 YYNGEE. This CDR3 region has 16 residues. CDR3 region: CASSVAGTVSPWGYTF. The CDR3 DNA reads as TGTGCCAGCAGCGTTGCCGGGACAGTAAGTCCTTGGGGCTACACCTTC.

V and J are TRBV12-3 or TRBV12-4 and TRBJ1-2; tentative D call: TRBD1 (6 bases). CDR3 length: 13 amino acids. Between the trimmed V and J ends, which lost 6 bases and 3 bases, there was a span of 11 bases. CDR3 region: CASSYRQDYGYTF. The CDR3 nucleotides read TGTGCCAGCAGCTATCGACAGGACTATGGCTACACCTTC.

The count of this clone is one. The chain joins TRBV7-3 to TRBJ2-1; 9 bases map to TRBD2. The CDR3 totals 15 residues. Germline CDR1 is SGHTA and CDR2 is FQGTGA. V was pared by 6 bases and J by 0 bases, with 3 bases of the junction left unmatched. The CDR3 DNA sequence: TGTGCCAGCAGTCCTAGCGGGGTCTCCTACAATGAGCAGTTCTTC. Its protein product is CASSPSGVSYNEQFF.

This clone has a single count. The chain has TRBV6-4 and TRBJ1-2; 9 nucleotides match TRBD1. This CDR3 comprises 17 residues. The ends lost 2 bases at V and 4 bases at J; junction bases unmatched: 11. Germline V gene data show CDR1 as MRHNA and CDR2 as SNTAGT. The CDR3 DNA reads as TGTGCCAGCAGTGACAGGTTGGACAGGGGTCATTGCTATGGCTACACCTTC. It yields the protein CASSDRLDRGHCYGYTF.

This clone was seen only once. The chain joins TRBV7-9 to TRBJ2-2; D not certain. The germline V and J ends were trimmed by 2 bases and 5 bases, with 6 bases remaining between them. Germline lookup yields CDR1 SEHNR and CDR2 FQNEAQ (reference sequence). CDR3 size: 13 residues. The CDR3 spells CASSLFSTGELFF. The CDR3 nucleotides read TGTGCCAGCAGCTTATTTAGTACCGGGGAGCTGTTTTTT.

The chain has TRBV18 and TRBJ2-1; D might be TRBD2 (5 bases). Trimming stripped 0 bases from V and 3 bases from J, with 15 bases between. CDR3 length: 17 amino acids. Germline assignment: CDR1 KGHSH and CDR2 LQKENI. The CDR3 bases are TGTGCCAGCTCACCACCGGGGAGCGGAGCCTACTACAATGAGCAGTTCTTC. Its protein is CASSPPGSGAYYNEQFF.

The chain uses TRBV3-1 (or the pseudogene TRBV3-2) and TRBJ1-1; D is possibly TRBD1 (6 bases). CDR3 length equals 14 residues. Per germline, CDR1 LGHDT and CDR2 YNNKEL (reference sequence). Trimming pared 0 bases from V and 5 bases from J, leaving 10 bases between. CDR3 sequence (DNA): TGTGCCAGCAGCCAAGACAGGGGTGGTACTGAAGCTTTCTTT. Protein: CASSQDRGGTEAFF.

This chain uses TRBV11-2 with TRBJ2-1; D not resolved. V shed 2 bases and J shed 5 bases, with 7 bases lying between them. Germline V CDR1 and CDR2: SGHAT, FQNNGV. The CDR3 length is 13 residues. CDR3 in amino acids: CASSLLLDNEQFF. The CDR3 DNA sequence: TGTGCCAGCAGCTTACTGCTAGACAATGAGCAGTTCTTC.

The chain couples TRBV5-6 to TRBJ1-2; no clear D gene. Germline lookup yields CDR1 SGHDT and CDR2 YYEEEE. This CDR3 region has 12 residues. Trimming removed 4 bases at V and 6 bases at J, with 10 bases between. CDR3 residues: CASSLRRDGYTF. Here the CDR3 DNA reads TGTGCCAGCAGCCTACGACGGGATGGCTACACCTTC.

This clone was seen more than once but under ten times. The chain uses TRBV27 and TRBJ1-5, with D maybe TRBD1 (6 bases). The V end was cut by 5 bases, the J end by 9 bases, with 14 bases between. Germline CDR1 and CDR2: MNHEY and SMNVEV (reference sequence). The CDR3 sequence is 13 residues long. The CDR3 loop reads CASSKNRDLPQHF. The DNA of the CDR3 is TGTGCCAGCAGTAAAAACAGGGACCTGCCCCAGCATTTT.

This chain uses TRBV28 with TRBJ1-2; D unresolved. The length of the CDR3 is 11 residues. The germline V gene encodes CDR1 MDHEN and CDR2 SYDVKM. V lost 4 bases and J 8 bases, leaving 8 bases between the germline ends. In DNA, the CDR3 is TGTGCCAGCAGTTATTTCGGGGGCTACACCTTC. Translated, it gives CASSYFGGYTF.

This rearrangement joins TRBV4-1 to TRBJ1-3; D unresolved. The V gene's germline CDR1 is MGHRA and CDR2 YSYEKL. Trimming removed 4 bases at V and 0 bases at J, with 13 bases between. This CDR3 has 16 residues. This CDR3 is CASSLTIQNSGNTIYF. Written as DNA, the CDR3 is TGCGCCAGCAGCCTTACCATACAGAACTCTGGAAACACCATATATTTT.

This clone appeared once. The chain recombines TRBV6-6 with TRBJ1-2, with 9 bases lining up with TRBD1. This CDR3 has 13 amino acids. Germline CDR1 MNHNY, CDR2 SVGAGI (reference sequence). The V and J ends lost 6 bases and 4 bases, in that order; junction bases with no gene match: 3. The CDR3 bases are TGTGCCAGCAGCCAGGGACAGGGCTATGGCTACACCTTC. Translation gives CASSQGQGYGYTF.

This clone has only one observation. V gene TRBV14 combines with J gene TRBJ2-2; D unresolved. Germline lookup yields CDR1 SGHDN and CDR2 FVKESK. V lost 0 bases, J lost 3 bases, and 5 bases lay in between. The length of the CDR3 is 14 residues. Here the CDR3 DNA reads TGTGCCAGCAGCCAAGATCCGGACACCGGGGAGCTGTTTTTT. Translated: CASSQDPDTGELFF.

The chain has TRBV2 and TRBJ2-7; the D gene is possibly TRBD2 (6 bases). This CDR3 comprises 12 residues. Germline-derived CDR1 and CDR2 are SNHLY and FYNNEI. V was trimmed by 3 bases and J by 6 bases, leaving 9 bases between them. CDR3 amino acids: CASSEGGVEQYF. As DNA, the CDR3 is TGTGCCAGCAGTGAGGGGGGAGTCGAGCAGTACTTC.

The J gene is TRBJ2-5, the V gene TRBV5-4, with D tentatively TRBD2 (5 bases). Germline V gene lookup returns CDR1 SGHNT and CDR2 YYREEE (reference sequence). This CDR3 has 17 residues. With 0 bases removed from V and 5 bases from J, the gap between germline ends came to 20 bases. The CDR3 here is CASSLGVSSGWEETQYF. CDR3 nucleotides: TGTGCCAGCAGCTTGGGGGTTAGCTCGGGGTGGGAGGAGACCCAGTACTTC.

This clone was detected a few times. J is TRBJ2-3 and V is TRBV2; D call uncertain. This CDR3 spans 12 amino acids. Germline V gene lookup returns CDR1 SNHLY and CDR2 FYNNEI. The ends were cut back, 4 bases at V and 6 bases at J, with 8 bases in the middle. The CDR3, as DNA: TGTGCCAGCAGTGTACGAGAGGATACGCAGTATTTT. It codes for CASSVREDTQYF.

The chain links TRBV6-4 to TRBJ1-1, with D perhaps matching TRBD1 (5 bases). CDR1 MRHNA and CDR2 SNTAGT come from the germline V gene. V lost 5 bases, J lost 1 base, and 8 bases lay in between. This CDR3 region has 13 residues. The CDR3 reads CASSFDRNTEAFF. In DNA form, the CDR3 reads TGTGCCAGCAGTTTCGACAGGAACACTGAAGCTTTCTTT.

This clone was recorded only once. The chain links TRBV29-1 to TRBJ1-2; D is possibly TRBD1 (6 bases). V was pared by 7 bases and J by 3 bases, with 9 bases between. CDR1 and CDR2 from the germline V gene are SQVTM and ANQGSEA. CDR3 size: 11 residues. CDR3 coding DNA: TGCAGCGCGCGGACAGACTATGGCTACACCTTC. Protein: CSARTDYGYTF. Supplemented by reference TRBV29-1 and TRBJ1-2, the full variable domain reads SAVISQKPSRDICQRGTSLTIQCQVDSQVTMMFWYRQQPGQSLTLIATANQGSEATYESGFVIDKFPISRPNLTFSTLTVSNMSPEDSSIYLCSARTDYGYTFGSGTRLTVV.

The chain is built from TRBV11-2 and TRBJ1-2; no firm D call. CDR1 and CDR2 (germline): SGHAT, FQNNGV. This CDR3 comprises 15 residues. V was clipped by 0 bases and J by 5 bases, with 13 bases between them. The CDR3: CASSLDREDPYGYTF. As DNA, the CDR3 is TGTGCCAGCAGCTTAGATCGGGAAGATCCGTATGGCTACACCTTC.

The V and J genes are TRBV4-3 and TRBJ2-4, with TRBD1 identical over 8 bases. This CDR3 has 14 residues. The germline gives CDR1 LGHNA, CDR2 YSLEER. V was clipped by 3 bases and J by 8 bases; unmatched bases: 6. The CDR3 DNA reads TGCGCCAGCAGCCACGATTTACAGGGGGACATTCAGTACTTC. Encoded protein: CASSHDLQGDIQYF.

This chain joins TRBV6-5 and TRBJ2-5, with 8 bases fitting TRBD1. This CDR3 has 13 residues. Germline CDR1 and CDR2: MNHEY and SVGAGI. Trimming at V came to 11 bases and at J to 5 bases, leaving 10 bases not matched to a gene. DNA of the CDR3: TGTGCCGTTACAGGGGGAGGCGGGGAGACCCAGTACTTC. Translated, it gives CAVTGGGGETQYF.

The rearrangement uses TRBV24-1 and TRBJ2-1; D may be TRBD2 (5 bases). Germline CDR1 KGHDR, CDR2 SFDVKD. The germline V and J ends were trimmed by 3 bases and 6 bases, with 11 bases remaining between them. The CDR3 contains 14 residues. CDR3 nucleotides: TGTGCCACCAGTGATCCTAGGGCGGGCAATGAGCAGTTCTTC. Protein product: CATSDPRAGNEQFF.

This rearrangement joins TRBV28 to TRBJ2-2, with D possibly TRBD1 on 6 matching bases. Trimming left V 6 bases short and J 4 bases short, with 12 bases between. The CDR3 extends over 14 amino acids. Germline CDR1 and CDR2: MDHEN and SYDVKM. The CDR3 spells CASSSGQFTGELFF. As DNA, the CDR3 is TGTGCCAGCAGCTCCGGACAGTTCACCGGGGAGCTGTTTTTT.

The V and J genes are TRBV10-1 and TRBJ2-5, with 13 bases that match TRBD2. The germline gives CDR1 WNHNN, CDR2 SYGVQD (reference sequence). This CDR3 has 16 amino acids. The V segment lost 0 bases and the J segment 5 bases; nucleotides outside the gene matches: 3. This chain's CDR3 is CASSESLAGGRETQYF. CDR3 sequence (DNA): TGCGCCAGCAGTGAGTCACTAGCGGGAGGGCGTGAGACCCAGTACTTC.

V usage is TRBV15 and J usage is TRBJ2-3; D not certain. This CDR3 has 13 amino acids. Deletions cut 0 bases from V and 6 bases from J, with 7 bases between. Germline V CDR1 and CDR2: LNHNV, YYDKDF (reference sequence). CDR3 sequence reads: CATSRDLEDTQYF. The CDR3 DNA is TGTGCCACCAGCAGAGATCTGGAGGATACGCAGTATTTT.

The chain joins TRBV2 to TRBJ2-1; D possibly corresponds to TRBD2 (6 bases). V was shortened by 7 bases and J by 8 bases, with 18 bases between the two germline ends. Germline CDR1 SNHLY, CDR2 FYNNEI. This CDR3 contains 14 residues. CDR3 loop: CASKRDAGLHEQFF. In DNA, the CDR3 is TGTGCCAGCAAACGGGACGCCGGACTACATGAGCAGTTCTTC.

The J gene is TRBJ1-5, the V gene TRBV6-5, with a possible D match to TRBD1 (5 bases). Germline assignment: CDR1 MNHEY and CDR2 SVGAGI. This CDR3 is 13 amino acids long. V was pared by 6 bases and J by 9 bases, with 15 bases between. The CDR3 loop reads CASRETWQGPQHF. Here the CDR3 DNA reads TGTGCCAGCAGGGAGACATGGCAGGGGCCCCAGCATTTT.

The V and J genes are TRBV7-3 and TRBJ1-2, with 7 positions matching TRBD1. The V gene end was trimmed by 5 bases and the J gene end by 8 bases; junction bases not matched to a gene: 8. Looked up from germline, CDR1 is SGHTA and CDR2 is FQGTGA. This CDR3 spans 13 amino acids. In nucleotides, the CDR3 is TGTGCCAGCAGCCAGACAGGGAAAGGCGGCTACACCTTC. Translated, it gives CASSQTGKGGYTF. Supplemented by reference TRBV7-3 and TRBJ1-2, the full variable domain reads GAGVSQTPSNKVTEKGKYVELRCDPISGHTALYWYRQSLGQGPEFLIYFQGTGAADDSGLPNDRFFAVRPEGSVSTLKIQRTERGDSAVYLCASSQTGKGGYTFGSGTRLTVV.